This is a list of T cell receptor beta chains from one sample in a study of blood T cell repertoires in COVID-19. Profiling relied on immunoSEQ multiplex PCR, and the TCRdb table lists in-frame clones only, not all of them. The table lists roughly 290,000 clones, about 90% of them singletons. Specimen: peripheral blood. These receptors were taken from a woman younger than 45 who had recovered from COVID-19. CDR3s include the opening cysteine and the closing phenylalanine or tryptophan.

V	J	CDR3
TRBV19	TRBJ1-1	CASSIGGRPSTEAFF
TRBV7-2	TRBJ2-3	CASSLVLGDFIADTQYF
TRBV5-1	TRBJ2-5	CASSFKVDSSQETQYF
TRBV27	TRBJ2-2	CASSSGQGAPGELFF
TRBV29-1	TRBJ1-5	CSVGGGRNQPQHF
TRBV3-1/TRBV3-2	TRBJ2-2	CASSHPGTVNTGELFF
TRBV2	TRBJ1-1	CASSTRGTEAFF
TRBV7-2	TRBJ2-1	CASSLARGVEQFF
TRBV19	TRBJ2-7	CASALSGQLNYEQYF
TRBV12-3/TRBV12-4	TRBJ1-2	CASSLGATAGYTF
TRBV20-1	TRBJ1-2	CSASSQGATTNYGYTF
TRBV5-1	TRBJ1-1	CASRQGGDTEAFF
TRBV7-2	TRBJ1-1	CASSGGATTEAFF
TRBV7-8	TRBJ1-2	CASSRRNYGYTF
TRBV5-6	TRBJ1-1	CASSLAAAWNTEAFF
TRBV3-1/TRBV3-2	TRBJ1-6	CASSAGRRNSPLHF
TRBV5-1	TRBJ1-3	CASRQGSSGNTIYF
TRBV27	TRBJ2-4	CASRGLAAPAKNIQYF
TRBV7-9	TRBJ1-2	CASSLMVGTSNGYTF
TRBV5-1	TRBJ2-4	CASSEQGAKNIQYF
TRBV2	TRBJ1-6	CASSAAQGRSPLHF
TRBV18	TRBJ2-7	CASSGQGLFMGEQYF
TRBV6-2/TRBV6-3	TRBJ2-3	CASSYPGTSTDTQYF